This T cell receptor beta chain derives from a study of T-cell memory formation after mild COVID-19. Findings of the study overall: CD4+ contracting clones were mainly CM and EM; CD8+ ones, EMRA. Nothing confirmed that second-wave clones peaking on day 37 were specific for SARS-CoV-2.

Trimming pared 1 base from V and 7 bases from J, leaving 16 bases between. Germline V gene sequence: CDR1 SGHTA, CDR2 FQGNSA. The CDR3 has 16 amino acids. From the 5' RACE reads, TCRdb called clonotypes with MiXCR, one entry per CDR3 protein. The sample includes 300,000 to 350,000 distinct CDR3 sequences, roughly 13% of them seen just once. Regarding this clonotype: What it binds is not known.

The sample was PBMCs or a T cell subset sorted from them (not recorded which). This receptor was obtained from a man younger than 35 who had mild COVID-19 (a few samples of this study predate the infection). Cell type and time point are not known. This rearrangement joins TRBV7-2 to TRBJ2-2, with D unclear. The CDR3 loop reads CASSLVLLVGGGELFF. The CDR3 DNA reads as TGTGCCAGCAGCTTAGTTCTATTAGTCGGTGGCGGGGAGCTGTTTTTT.